The 4 T cell receptor beta chains reported below all come from one sample, sequenced in a study of CD8+CD57+ T cells in acquired aplastic anemia. Researchers used genomic DNA as the template to profile TCR beta VDJ and CDR3. MiXCR, run by TCRdb on the reads, gives a single entry per CDR3 protein. The sample records approximately 250,000 distinct CDR3 sequences, approximately 86% being singletons. Patients chosen for sequencing had shown CD8+CD57+ cell expansion by flow cytometry. Source material: sorted CD4+, CD8+, or CD8+CD57+ T cells (not recorded which) from PBMCs. These receptors all come from a human donor with aplastic anemia.

This clonotype has just a few counts. It is likely a read error, because the conserved phenylalanine at the end of the CDR3 is missing. No DNA is shown, since the ends of the CDR3 on it are uncertain; the CDR3 is the one TCRdb lists. The chain links TRBV7-9 to TRBJ2-3; TRBD2, the table's D call, was not compared with the DNA. Termini included, the CDR3 measures 13 amino acids. CDR1 is SEHNR, CDR2 FQNEAQ, per germline (reference sequence). CDR3 region: CASSHAMTSGRDE.

The genes are TRBV9 and TRBJ2-5; 7 bases line up with TRBD2. Germline CDR1 reads SGDLS; CDR2 reads YYNGEE. The CDR3 is 15 residues long. V lost 5 bases, J lost 11 bases, and 18 bases stayed unmatched. CDR3 amino acids: CASSSSLADTDTQYF. The CDR3 bases are TGTGCCAGCAGTTCTAGCCTAGCGGACACAGATACGCAGTACTTC.

This clonotype has just a few counts. This sequence joins TRBV24-1 and TRBJ2-7; 10 bases agree with TRBD1. Losses at the gene ends were 10 bases for V and 5 bases for J; bases not matched to a gene: 13. In germline, CDR1 is KGHDR, CDR2 SFDVKD. The CDR3 runs to 15 residues. In DNA, the CDR3 is TGTGCCACTCAACCCACGGGACAGGGGACACACGAGCAGTACTTC. This codes for CATQPTGQGTHEQYF.

The J gene is TRBJ1-1, the V gene TRBV11-3; D remains ambiguous. V was cut by 5 bases and J by 1 base, with 14 bases left in between. CDR3 length equals 15 residues. The germline gives CDR1 SGHNT, CDR2 YENEEA. The CDR3 region has the DNA TGTGCCAGCAGCGTAGGGCTAGATAGGAACACTGAAGCTTTCTTT. This codes for CASSVGLDRNTEAFF.